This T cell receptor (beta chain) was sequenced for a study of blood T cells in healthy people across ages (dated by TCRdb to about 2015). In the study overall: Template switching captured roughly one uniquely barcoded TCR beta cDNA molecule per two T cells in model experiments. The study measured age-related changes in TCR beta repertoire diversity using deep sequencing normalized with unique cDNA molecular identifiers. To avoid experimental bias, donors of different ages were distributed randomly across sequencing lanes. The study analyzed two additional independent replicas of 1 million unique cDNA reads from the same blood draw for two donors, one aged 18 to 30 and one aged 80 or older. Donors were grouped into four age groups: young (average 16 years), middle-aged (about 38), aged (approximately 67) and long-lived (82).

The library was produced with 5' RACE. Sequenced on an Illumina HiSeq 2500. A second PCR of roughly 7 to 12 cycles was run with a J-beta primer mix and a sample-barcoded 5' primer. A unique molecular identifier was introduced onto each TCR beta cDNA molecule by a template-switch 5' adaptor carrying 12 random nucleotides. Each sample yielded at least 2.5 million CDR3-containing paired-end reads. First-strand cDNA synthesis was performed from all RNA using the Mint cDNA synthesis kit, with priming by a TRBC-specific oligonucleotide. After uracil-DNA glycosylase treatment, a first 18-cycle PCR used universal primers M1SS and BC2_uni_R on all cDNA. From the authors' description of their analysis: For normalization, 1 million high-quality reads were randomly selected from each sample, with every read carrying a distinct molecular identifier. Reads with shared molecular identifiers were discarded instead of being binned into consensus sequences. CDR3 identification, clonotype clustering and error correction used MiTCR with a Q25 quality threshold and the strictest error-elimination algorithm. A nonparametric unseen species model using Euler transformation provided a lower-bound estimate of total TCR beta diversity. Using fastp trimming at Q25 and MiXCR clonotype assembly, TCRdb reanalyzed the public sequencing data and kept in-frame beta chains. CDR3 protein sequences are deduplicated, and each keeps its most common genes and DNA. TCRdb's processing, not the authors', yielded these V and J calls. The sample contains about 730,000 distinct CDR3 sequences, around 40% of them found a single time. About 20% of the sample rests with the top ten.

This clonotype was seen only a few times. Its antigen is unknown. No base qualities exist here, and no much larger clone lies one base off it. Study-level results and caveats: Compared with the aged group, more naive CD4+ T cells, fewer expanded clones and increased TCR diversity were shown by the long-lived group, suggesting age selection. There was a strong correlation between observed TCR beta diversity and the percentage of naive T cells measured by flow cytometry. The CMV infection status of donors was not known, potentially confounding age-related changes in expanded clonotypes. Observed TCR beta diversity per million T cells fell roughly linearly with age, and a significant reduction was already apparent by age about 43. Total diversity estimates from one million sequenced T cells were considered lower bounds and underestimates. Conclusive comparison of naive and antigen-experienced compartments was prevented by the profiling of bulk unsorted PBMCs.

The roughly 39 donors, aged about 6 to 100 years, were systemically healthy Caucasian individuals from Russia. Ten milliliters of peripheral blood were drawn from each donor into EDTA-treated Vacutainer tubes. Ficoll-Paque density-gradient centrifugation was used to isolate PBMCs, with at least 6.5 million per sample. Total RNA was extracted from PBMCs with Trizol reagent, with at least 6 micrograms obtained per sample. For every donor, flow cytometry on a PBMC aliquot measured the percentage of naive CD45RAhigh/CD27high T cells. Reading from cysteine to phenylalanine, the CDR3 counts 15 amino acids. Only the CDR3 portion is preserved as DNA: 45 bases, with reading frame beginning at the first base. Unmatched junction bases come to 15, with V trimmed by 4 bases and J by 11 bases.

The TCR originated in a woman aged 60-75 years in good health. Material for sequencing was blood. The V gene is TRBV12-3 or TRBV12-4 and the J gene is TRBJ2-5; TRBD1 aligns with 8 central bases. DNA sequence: TGTGCCAGCAGTTCCAGCGAGACAGGGGTGAGGGAGCAGTACTTC. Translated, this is CASSSSETGVREQYF.